What follows is one T cell receptor (beta chain) and its context. Its antigen is currently not known. No much larger clonotype is one base removed from it; base qualities were not supplied. Explained via the paper, the treatment or condition label denotes: around 19 received Ad26.COV2.S at low or high dose, single or two shots; about 5 received placebo; per-sample allocation not given. For vaccine and placebo recipients, the sequenced repertoires came from samples collected on day 63 after the first injection. Cohort 1b enrolled roughly 25 adults aged 18-55 years at a single site in Boston, USA, between 29 July and 7 August 2020. As a vaccine, Ad26.COV2.S was a replication-incompetent adenovirus type 26 vector that expressed a prefusion-stabilized SARS-CoV-2 spike protein derived from the original Wuhan strain. The data derive from a study of Ad26.COV2.S vaccination and SARS-CoV-2 variants (dated by TCRdb to the early 2020s). Background for the entire study: Vaccine-arm donors were drawn from COV1001, a multicentre, randomized, double-blind, placebo-controlled phase I-IIa trial of Ad26.COV2.S in healthy adults. Ad26.COV2.S was given intramuscularly at 5x10^10 or 1x10^11 viral particles, as a single shot or as two shots 56 days apart. Sequencing of the TCRbeta repertoire served to evaluate the specificity and breadth of SARS-CoV-2-reactive T cell receptors following Ad26.COV2.S vaccination. A total of 32 samples were included in the TCR-sequenced set, comprising around 19 Ad26.COV2.S vaccine recipients, 5 placebo recipients and 8 SARS-CoV-2 convalescent individuals. Trial participants were randomized into five groups of five, in which low-dose or high-dose Ad26.COV2.S was given once or twice, or placebo was given on both occasions. Investigators remained blinded to trial group allocation during experiments and outcome assessment. On the study overall, not on this receptor specifically: Vaccine and placebo recipients had similar non-spike TCR breadth, a finding consistent with the vaccine containing only spike. The study lacked the statistical power to compare responses across vaccine doses or regimens. Compared with placebo recipients, Ad26.COV2.S recipients showed higher spike-specific TCR breadth (P = 0.0014). Substantial breadth of spike-specific CD8+ and CD4+ T cell responses was reported after vaccination. It was noted by the authors that total T cell responses may have been underestimated by the TCR breadth and depth analyses.

The immunoSEQ Assay was the method used to sequence TCRbeta CDR3 regions. After extraction, genomic DNA underwent amplification by bias-controlled multiplex PCR, followed by high-throughput sequencing. In the original analysis: To quantify the absolute abundance of every unique TCRbeta CDR3 region, sequences were collapsed and filtered. T cell fraction was estimated by normalizing TCRbeta template counts to usable DNA, which was measured by amplifying reference genes present in all nucleated cells. Repertoire TCRs were annotated as SARS-CoV-2-specific by exact matching of V gene, CDR3 amino acid sequence and J gene to a known reactive TCR set. The reference SARS-CoV-2 TCR set came from MIRA and was filtered for enrichment in COVID-19-positive ImmuneCODE repertoires, removing public or cross-reactive TCRs. Drawing on the MIRA antigens, annotated TCRs were analysed further at the level of specific ORF or position within ORF. Breadth was defined as the number of annotated unique rearrangements divided by the total number of unique productive rearrangements, and depth was defined as the summed frequency of the annotated unique rearrangements. TCR breadth was compared between groups using two-sided Wilcoxon rank-sum tests. TCRdb re-hosts the immuneACCESS table, in-frame sequences only. Its copies lack some clones; in the studies checked, an unresolved V gene accounts for under half of them, and the cause for the rest is not known. The DNA was the basis for D and trimming; V, J and clone size are from that table. In this sample the table shows around 250,000 clones, around 87% of which occur a single time. The top ten clones comprise under 4% of the sample.

The germline V gene (reference sequence) sets CDR1 to LNHDA and CDR2 to SQIVND. V is reduced by 3 bases and J by 4 bases, leaving a spacing of 18 bases between them. The CDR3 sequence holds 16 residues, the cysteine and phenylalanine included. Only CDR3 DNA is held: 48 bases, read in frame from base 1. This receptor was identified in a person between 18 and 60 years old who received the Ad26.COV2.S COVID-19 vaccine or a placebo. The sequences come from peripheral blood, collected in a trial of Ad26.COV2.S vaccine versus placebo. The chain is assembled from TRBV19 and TRBJ2-5; D gene: possibly TRBD1, on 6 matching bases. The CDR3 loop reads CASSMGRQGIGETQYF. Here is the DNA: TGTGCCAGTAGTATGGGGCGCCAGGGGATTGGAGAGACCCAGTACTTC.